This entry features one T cell receptor beta chain sequence. The antigen remains undetermined. The CDR3 runs 15 residues. Germline assignment: CDR1 MDHEN and CDR2 SYDVKM. Germline trimming cut 5 bases from V and 1 base from J; bases unmatched to any gene: 6. These data originate in a study of human thymus T cells. Study results and limitations: Related research found strongly overlapping thymic repertoires in unrelated individuals. An apparent bias in V and J gene usage was seen in thymic and blood repertoires.

The study used thymus tissue resected during corrective heart surgery. Generated by immunoSEQ multiplex PCR, the TCRdb table keeps only in-frame clones and is missing some. The sample shows some 130,000 clones, about 93% of them seen only once. The TCR sequence derives from a boy under two years old with a congenital heart defect but otherwise immunologically healthy. The V and J genes are TRBV28 and TRBJ1-1; 8 bases line up with TRBD1. The sample taken for sequencing was thymus tissue. In DNA, the CDR3 is TGTGCCAGCAGTATCAGGGGGCCTGGGAACACTGAAGCTTTCTTT. Amino acids: CASSIRGPGNTEAFF.